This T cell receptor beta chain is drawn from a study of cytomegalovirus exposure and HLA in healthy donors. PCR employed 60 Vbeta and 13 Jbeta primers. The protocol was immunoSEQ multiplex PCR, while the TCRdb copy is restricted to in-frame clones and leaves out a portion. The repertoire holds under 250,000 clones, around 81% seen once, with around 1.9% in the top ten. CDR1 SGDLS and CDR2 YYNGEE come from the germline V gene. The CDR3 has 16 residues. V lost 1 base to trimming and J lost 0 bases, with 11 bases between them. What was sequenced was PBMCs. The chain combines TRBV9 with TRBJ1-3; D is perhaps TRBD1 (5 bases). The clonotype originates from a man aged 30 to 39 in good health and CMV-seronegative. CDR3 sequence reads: CASSVLGVSSGNTIYF. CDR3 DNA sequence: TGTGCCAGCAGCGTATTAGGGGTGAGCTCTGGAAACACCATATATTTT.